What follows describes a single T cell receptor (beta chain). The clone's antigen remains unknown. Base qualities were left out, and no much larger clone turns up one base away. V sheds 1 base and J sheds 0 bases, leaving 18 bases between their ends. There are 18 amino acids in the CDR3, from cysteine to phenylalanine inclusive. Only CDR3 DNA remains: 54 bases, in frame from the first base. CDR1 and CDR2, looked up from the germline V gene, are SGHAT and FQNNGV. Libraries were made using the immunoSEQ multiplex PCR assay. A mixture of 60 forward primers for TCR Vbeta segments and 13 reverse primers for TCR Jbeta segments was used in the multiplex PCR. The CDR3 region of rearranged TCR beta genes was amplified from genomic DNA by a multiplex PCR assay. On the Illumina HiSeq System, the amplified TCR beta libraries were sequenced as 87-base-pair reads. The study's own analysis went as follows. A later analysis counted tens of millions of unique TCR beta chains across the 640 or so repertoires, and roughly 9.9 million of these chains were shared by at least two donors. A nearest-neighbor algorithm error-corrected the raw reads and collapsed the reads into unique sequences, merging closely related sequences to remove PCR and sequencing errors. To assign V, D and J gene segments, CDR3 sequences were aligned to IMGT reference sequences. For a sequence to be retained, a match of at least six nucleotides was required to both a V gene segment and a J gene segment. A rearrangement counted as productive if the CDR3 had no stop codons and remained in frame with V and J, and every other rearrangement counted as non-productive. Following IMGT convention, CDR3 was defined as the stretch from the second conserved V-encoded cysteine up to the conserved J-encoded phenylalanine. Sequences without an unambiguous match to a single V gene segment were excluded from the earlier analysis of about 630 of the donors. An earlier analysis of 450 to 650 of the donors called V segments functional above 56.7% productive rearrangements and segregating when the between-donor standard deviation exceeded 5%. A statistical classification framework was built to diagnose cytomegalovirus status from the catalog of TCR beta chain sequences. A later analysis assigned V and J genes by comparing TCR nucleotide sequences with IMGT/GENE-DB human TR gene sequences. In a later analysis, CDR3 sequences and most-parsimonious VDJ recombination scenarios were assigned using the TCRdist pipeline. In a later analysis, each TCR beta chain was defined by its CDR3 amino acid sequence together with its V-gene family, and reads lacking a unique V-gene family were excluded. In a later analysis, around 650 highly shared, low-generation-probability nucleotide sequences were removed to address suspected cross-contamination and a sequencing artifact. In a later analysis, a clonal expansion index for each public chain was calculated from normalized within-repertoire ranks of inferred template counts. Generation probabilities in a later analysis came from a VDJ recombination model fitted to out-of-frame rearrangements, and those results were checked against IGoR. In a later analysis, TCR-TCR, TCR-HLA and TCR-CMV co-occurrence was scored with hypergeometric tests, and a repertoire-size bias correction was applied to TCR pairs. A later analysis estimated false discovery rates by permuting HLA or CMV assignments 20 times. In a later analysis, co-occurring TCRs were grouped using DBSCAN, and TCRdist sequence similarity was added for clustering within HLA-allele-positive subsets. Repertoires with fewer than 30,000 or more than 120,000 public chains, plus five repertoires with anomalous nucleotide sharing, were excluded from co-occurrence clustering. Not all clones reach the TCRdb copy of this immuneACCESS table, which keeps in-frame sequences only. Checked studies attribute under half of the gap to unresolved V genes and leave the rest unexplained. Clone size and the V and J calls come from that table; the DNA yielded D and trimming. In this sample the table shows roughly 180,000 clones, 75% of which occur a single time. The top ten constitute less than 9.5% of the sample.

In total, just over 650 healthy bone marrow donors made up the cohort. At the time of sampling, every cohort member was nominally healthy, though immune exposures that went unrecorded were likely present. The donor tested CMV seropositive and was one of the 289 seropositive cohort members. A peripheral blood sample was provided by each donor, and peripheral blood mononuclear cells were used for TCR beta sequencing. The Qiagen DNeasy Blood Extraction Kit was used to extract genomic DNA from the blood cell samples. These data belong to a study of cytomegalovirus exposure and HLA in healthy donors (TCRdb year 2017). At the level of the whole study: According to an earlier analysis of several hundred of the donors, some 180 million T cells yielded 117 million unique TCR beta sequences and approximately 300 Gb of sequence data. An early release covering 550 to 650 HLA-typed donors comprised approximately 290 gigabases of sequencing data and 85 million or so unique TCR sequences. Of the roughly 400 genotyped donors, roughly 80% fell in the genetic ancestry cluster associated with self-reported Caucasian donors. The study aimed to test whether signatures of past pathogen exposure could be identified by cataloging public T cell receptors. The study used immunosequencing to profile the T cell repertoires of about 670 subjects and linked those repertoires to cytomegalovirus serostatus. Along with the approximately 700-subject first cohort, a separate validation cohort of over a hundred different subjects was used. To predict cytomegalovirus infection status, the study brought together high-throughput TCR immunosequencing, statistical association of individual TCRs with disease status, and machine learning. A later analysis re-analyzed previously published TCR beta repertoires from 500 to 700 donors and added high-resolution HLA genotyping to study TCR occurrence patterns. In the later analysis, no new phenotypic data were used to find candidate immune exposures; instead, reliance was placed on TCR beta sequences and their occurrence across donors. An earlier analysis of 500 to 750 of the donors applied high-throughput TCR beta sequencing to assess whether each TCR beta V gene segment acted as functional or pseudogenic. Donor age, sex, ethnicity and CMV serostatus were collected together with the repertoire data. In a later genetic analysis, genome-wide SNP genotypes for about 65% of the roughly 670 donors were used, and that subset was treated as a discovery cohort. All discovery cohort repertoires had been generated using a single sequencing platform. HLA typing covered class I and class II loci at four-digit resolution. The number of typed donors differed by locus: about 620-640 for A, B, C, DRB1 and DQB1; 500 to 550 for DQA1; 606 for DPA1; and 400 to 480 for DPB1. Several DR-DQ haplotypes were treated as single units for association and clustering because of strong linkage in the cohort. Across some 400 genotyped donors of the cohort, an average of approximately 240,000 unique TCR beta nucleotide sequences per donor were sequenced, and about a sixth of those sequences were non-productive. General conclusions and limits of the study: The presence/absence analyses assumed that sequencing depth was roughly uniform across donors, and that assumption may not be true. Strong co-occurrence of HLA alleles, especially DR and DQ, made assigning TCR associations to individual alleles difficult. A cluster of highly shared sequence variants was judged likely to represent a technical artifact of the sequencing pipeline. Most CMV-associated TCR beta chains appeared to be HLA-restricted in a later analysis, and the HLA associations seemed to be driven largely by CMV exposure. In vitro tests confirmed that a few of the cytomegalovirus-associated TCR beta chains recognize cytomegalovirus antigens. A later analysis reported that several top co-occurrence clusters appeared linked to parvovirus B19, influenza, CMV and Epstein-Barr virus. This cohort had only TCR beta chains sequenced, and the lack of alpha or paired-chain data limited which features could be detected. The classifier was reported to diagnose cytomegalovirus status with high specificity and sensitivity in both the original and validation cohorts. In a later analysis, HLA-associated TCR beta chains were found to be more clonally expanded and to have lower generation probabilities than equally common non-associated chains. According to a later genetic analysis, donors in an Asian-associated ancestry cluster had fewer N-insertions in productive TCRs than the approximately 700-donor mean. A later analysis associated about 17,000 TCR beta sequences with specific HLA alleles at a false discovery rate of 0.05. A further reported finding was that TCR beta sequences accurately predicted the HLA-A and HLA-B alleles for most subjects in the first cohort. According to the authors, the approach could potentially be generalized to other disease states and immunological phenotypes. Because some donors lacked HLA typing at each locus, the association tests relied only on the typed subset. V-gene and J-gene trimming of TCR beta chains was associated with a missense DCLRE1C variant in a later genetic analysis, and the association was replicated in an independent cohort. The study listed 150 to 200 TCR beta chains as associated with cytomegalovirus. Seventeen rarely observed V segments, including chromosome 9 orphons, were excluded from the earlier analysis of some 590 of the donors because counts were too low. Because the 87-base-pair reads could not distinguish some IMGT-functional V segments, including TRBV6-2 and TRBV6-3, those segments were excluded. The only immune exposure information available for the cohort was CMV serostatus. Correlated functional status among segregating V segments might be attributable to linkage disequilibrium, but an unknown experimental factor could not be ruled out. An earlier analysis of around 540 of the donors showed that most TCR beta V segments appeared in productive rearrangements either about 87% or about 30% of the time, which broadly matched IMGT annotations. Most TCR sequences were observed very rarely across donors, whereas some public TCRs were present in many individuals. According to a later analysis, TCR association rates differed among HLA loci, with DRB1 alleles showing the most associated TCRs and HLA-C alleles showing the fewest.

In this chain, TRBV11-2 is recombined with TRBJ1-2, and perhaps TRBD1 as D gene, on 6 matching bases. Sequencing used PBMCs. This clonotype was obtained from a woman in her thirties or forties in good health and CMV-seropositive. The CDR3 region has the sequence CASSLGLGHLSANYGYTF. The bases read TGTGCCAGCAGCTTAGGTTTGGGACACCTATCAGCTAACTATGGCTACACCTTC.